This TCR beta chain was documented in a study of T-cell reconstitution after alpha-beta-depleted transplantation in children. Researchers prepared the TCRbeta library using unique molecular identifiers, the study reports. TCRdb reprocessed the PCR reads with MiXCR, giving one entry per CDR3 protein. Counted here are over 550,000 distinct CDR3 sequences, roughly a tenth occurring once; the ten biggest clones make up less than 5%. V dropped 0 bases and J dropped 5 bases, with 7 bases sitting between them. From germline, CDR1 is SGHRS and CDR2 YFSETQ. This CDR3 spans 13 amino acids. The rearrangement uses TRBV5-1 and TRBJ2-3, with D perhaps matching TRBD1 (6 bases). The clonotype was recovered from a human donor who donated a stem cell graft to a child with acute myeloid leukemia. This specimen was PBMCs from the stem cell graft donor, taken from the stem cell graft. This chain's CDR3 is CASSLGDKDTQYF. The CDR3, as DNA: TGCGCCAGCAGCTTGGGGGACAAAGATACGCAGTATTTT.